This T cell receptor beta chain was captured in a study of Ad26.COV2.S vaccination and SARS-CoV-2 variants. Across the whole study: Ad26.COV2.S shots went into the muscle once or twice, 56 days apart. Study findings and constraints: With respect to non-spike TCR breadth, vaccine and placebo recipients were similar. Individuals receiving vaccine had higher spike-specific TCR breadth than placebo recipients did. Vaccinees reportedly had broad spike-specific CD8+ and CD4+ T cell responses.

The germline V and J ends were trimmed by 2 bases and 6 bases, with 7 bases remaining between them. CDR3 length: 12 amino acids. From germline, CDR1 is MNHEY and CDR2 SVGEGT. Details on this clone: What it binds is not known.

The data were produced by immunoSEQ multiplex PCR, yet TCRdb's version contains in-frame clones alone and is incomplete. The sample includes some 240,000 clones, 87% seen only once; the top ten take roughly 3%. The treatment denotes: over 15 received Ad26.COV2.S at low or high dose, single or two shots; about 5 received placebo; per-sample allocation not given. At day 63 after the first vaccine or placebo injection, samples were drawn. The input for sequencing was peripheral blood, taken in a trial of Ad26.COV2.S vaccine versus placebo. The clonotype originates from a person aged 18-60 years who received the Ad26.COV2.S COVID-19 vaccine or a placebo. The chain links TRBV6-2 or TRBV6-3 to TRBJ2-5; no firm D call. Here the CDR3 reads CASSYARQTQYF. CDR3 DNA sequence: TGTGCCAGCAGTTACGCCAGGCAGACCCAGTACTTC.